Listed below are T cell receptor beta chains from one sample, sequenced in a study of blood T cell repertoires in COVID-19. The protocol was immunoSEQ multiplex PCR, while the TCRdb copy is restricted to in-frame clones and leaves out a portion. The sample consists of 90,000 to 120,000 clones, 80% to 90% of them appearing once. The sequenced sample consisted of peripheral blood. These receptors all stem from a woman older than 75 with acute or convalescent COVID-19. Each CDR3 is given with its conserved first and last residue. The order of the fields is CDR3 DNA, CDR3 protein, V gene, D gene, clone size, J gene. The D gene is left open where the match is weak. A row's size may be missing; if present it is once, few, many or a size class.

cdr3_nt: TGTGCCAGCAGCTTTTCCCCGGGGATGAACACTGAAGCTTTCTTT; cdr3_aa: CASSFSPGMNTEAFF; v_call: TRBV7-2; d_call: .; clone_size: .; j_call: TRBJ1-1
cdr3_nt: TGTGCCAGTAGTACCTCAGGGGGCGTATTGGAGACCCAGTACTTC; cdr3_aa: CASSTSGGVLETQYF; v_call: TRBV19; d_call: TRBD1; clone_size: .; j_call: TRBJ2-5
cdr3_nt: TGTGCCAGCAGTGAAGTGAACCTTCGGGACACTGAAGCTTTCTTT; cdr3_aa: CASSEVNLRDTEAFF; v_call: TRBV6-1; d_call: .; clone_size: .; j_call: TRBJ1-1
cdr3_nt: TGTGCCATCGCACAGGGGAACACTGAAGCTTTCTTT; cdr3_aa: CAIAQGNTEAFF; v_call: TRBV10-3; d_call: .; clone_size: .; j_call: TRBJ1-1
cdr3_nt: TGTGCCAGCAGCACCCGGGACAGTAGCTACACCTTC; cdr3_aa: CASSTRDSSYTF; v_call: TRBV5-4; d_call: TRBD1; clone_size: once; j_call: TRBJ1-2
cdr3_nt: TGTGCCAGCAGTGAAGCGCTTGAGACAGCTAATTCACCCCTCCACTTT; cdr3_aa: CASSEALETANSPLHF; v_call: TRBV2; d_call: .; clone_size: once; j_call: TRBJ1-6
cdr3_nt: TGTGCCAGCAGCAAGATGGCGGGGGGGAACAATGAGCAGTTCTTC; cdr3_aa: CASSKMAGGNNEQFF; v_call: TRBV21-1; d_call: .; clone_size: once; j_call: TRBJ2-1
cdr3_nt: TGTGCCAGCAGTTTTTGGCAGGGTAGCAATCAGCCCCAGCATTTT; cdr3_aa: CASSFWQGSNQPQHF; v_call: TRBV28; d_call: .; clone_size: .; j_call: TRBJ1-5
cdr3_nt: TGTGCCAGCAGTTTATATGTCTACGAGCAGTACTTC; cdr3_aa: CASSLYVYEQYF; v_call: TRBV12-3/TRBV12-4; d_call: .; clone_size: .; j_call: TRBJ2-7
cdr3_nt: TGTGCCAGCAGCCTCGGGGACGAGCAGTACTTC; cdr3_aa: CASSLGDEQYF; v_call: TRBV6-6; d_call: .; clone_size: .; j_call: TRBJ2-7
cdr3_nt: TGTGCCAGCAGCCCAAGGACAGGCTACTCTGGAAACACCATATATTTT; cdr3_aa: CASSPRTGYSGNTIYF; v_call: TRBV5-4; d_call: TRBD1; clone_size: .; j_call: TRBJ1-3
cdr3_nt: TGTGCCACAAACCCCGACAGAAGCTCCTACGAGCAGTACTTC; cdr3_aa: CATNPDRSSYEQYF; v_call: TRBV10-3; d_call: .; clone_size: .; j_call: TRBJ2-7
cdr3_nt: TGTGCCTGCCAAGGGACAGGAGGACAGACCCAGTACTTC; cdr3_aa: CACQGTGGQTQYF; v_call: TRBV30; d_call: TRBD1; clone_size: .; j_call: TRBJ2-5
cdr3_nt: TGTGCCAGCAGCCAAGCTGGGACAGGCGGACTTCGGGGCAATCAGCCCCAGCATTTT; cdr3_aa: CASSQAGTGGLRGNQPQHF; v_call: TRBV3-1/TRBV3-2; d_call: TRBD1; clone_size: .; j_call: TRBJ1-5
cdr3_nt: TGTGCCAGCGGCAGGTCGAACACCGGGGAGCTGTTTTTT; cdr3_aa: CASGRSNTGELFF; v_call: TRBV2; d_call: .; clone_size: .; j_call: TRBJ2-2
cdr3_nt: TGTGCCAGCAGCCAAGTTAGTGGGGCATGGGACACGCATAACTATGGCTACACCTTC; cdr3_aa: CASSQVSGAWDTHNYGYTF; v_call: TRBV3-1/TRBV3-2; d_call: .; clone_size: .; j_call: TRBJ1-2